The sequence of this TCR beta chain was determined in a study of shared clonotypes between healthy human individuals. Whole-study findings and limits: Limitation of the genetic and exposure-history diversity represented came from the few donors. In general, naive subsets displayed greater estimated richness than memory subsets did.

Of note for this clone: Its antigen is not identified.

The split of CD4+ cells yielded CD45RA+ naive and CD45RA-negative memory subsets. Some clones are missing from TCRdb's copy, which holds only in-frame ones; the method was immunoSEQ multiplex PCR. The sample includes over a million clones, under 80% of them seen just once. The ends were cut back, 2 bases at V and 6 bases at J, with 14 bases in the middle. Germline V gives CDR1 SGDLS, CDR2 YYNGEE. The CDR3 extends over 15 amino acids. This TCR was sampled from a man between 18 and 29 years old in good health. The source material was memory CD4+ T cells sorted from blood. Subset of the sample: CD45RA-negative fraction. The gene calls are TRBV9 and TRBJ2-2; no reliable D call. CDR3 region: CASSVWGLAPGELFF. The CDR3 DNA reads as TGTGCCAGCAGCGTCTGGGGTCTTGCACCCGGGGAGCTGTTTTTT.